The 22 T cell receptor beta chains below were found in one sample sequenced in a study of persistence of HIV-infected CD4 T cells. Anti-CD3/anti-CD28 beads served as a nonspecific positive control stimulus. Sorting selected CD4+ T cells upregulating both CD40 ligand and CD69. Antigens for these TCRs are unknown. The libraries were made with immunoSEQ version 4 in survey mode. The protocol was immunoSEQ multiplex PCR, while the TCRdb copy is restricted to in-frame clones and leaves out a portion. Of 35,000 to 55,000 clones listed, about 89% were seen once; the top ten hold approximately 1.8%. The material was CD4+ T cells sorted from PBMCs after approximately 19-hour stimulation, obtained from a patient who received antiretroviral therapy. The receptors were gathered from an adult man with HIV who was CMV-seropositive.

The rearrangement joins TRBV5-1 to TRBJ1-6, with a possible D match to TRBD1 (6 bases). The CDR3 is 15 residues long. V lost 0 bases to trimming and J lost 8 bases, with 12 bases between them. Per the germline V gene, CDR1 is SGHRS and CDR2 is YFSETQ. The chain's CDR3 is CASSLEGGGDSPLHF. The CDR3 bases are TGCGCCAGCAGCTTGGAAGGGGGTGGGGATTCACCCCTCCACTTT.

V gene TRBV12-3 or TRBV12-4 combines with J gene TRBJ2-2, with D uncertain. V was cut by 2 bases and J by 6 bases, with 4 bases left in between. The length of the CDR3 is 12 residues. The CDR3 protein is CASSLRPGELFF. CDR3 DNA sequence: TGTGCCAGCAGTTTACGGCCCGGGGAGCTGTTTTTT.

This chain joins TRBV6-5 and TRBJ1-2; D not certain. Trimming shortened V by 0 bases and J by 6 bases, and 11 bases separated the two germline ends. Germline V gives CDR1 MNHEY, CDR2 SVGAGI. This CDR3 has 14 amino acids. CDR3 coding DNA: TGTGCCAGCAGTTACTCGGCAAGGGTCGATGGCTACACCTTC. It translates to CASSYSARVDGYTF.

The chain uses TRBV5-1 and TRBJ2-6; 9 nucleotides align to TRBD1. V dropped 4 bases and J dropped 1; count of bases not matched to a gene: 3. The length of the CDR3 is 16 residues. Germline CDR1 reads SGHRS; CDR2 reads YFSETQ. CDR3: CASSQGQGSGANVLTF. DNA of the CDR3: TGCGCCAGCAGCCAGGGACAGGGATCTGGGGCCAACGTCCTGACTTTC.

CDR3: CASTPPWGANNEQFF. CDR3 DNA sequence: TGTGCCAGCACCCCTCCCTGGGGGGCCAACAATGAGCAGTTCTTC. This chain uses TRBV5-4 with TRBJ2-1; D assignment may be TRBD1 or TRBD2 (6 bases each). CDR3 length: 15 residues. The V gene lost 6 bases and the J gene lost 5 bases, with 18 bases spanning the gap. The germline CDR1 and CDR2 sequences are SGHNT and YYREEE (reference sequence).

In DNA, the CDR3 is TGTGCCAGCAGCCGGACAGGCTTCCGCTCCTACGAGCAGTACTTC. It yields the protein CASSRTGFRSYEQYF. This chain uses TRBV28 with TRBJ2-7, with 7 bases that match TRBD1. The CDR3 is made up of 15 amino acids. CDR1 and CDR2 (germline): MDHEN, SYDVKM. J was trimmed by 0 bases and V by 6 bases; bases with no gene match: 8.

A single count supports this clone. This rearrangement joins TRBV11-1 to TRBJ1-4; D gene ambiguous. The CDR3 sequence is 13 residues long. The V end lost 8 bases, the J end lost 2 bases, and 9 bases lay between the germline ends. The germline CDR1 and CDR2 sequences are SGHAT and FQDESV (reference sequence). CDR3 protein: CASRRRTNEKLFF. The CDR3 DNA sequence: TGTGCCAGCCGGAGGAGGACTAATGAAAAACTGTTTTTT.

The chain employs TRBV4-2 and TRBJ2-3, with D possibly being TRBD1 or TRBD2 (6 bases each). The germline V and J ends were trimmed by 4 bases and 4 bases, with 12 bases remaining between them. The CDR3 runs to 14 residues. CDR1 is LGHNA, CDR2 YNFKEQ, per germline. The CDR3 region has the DNA TGTGCCAGCAGCCTACCGGGGGCCTCAGATACGCAGTATTTT. It yields the protein CASSLPGASDTQYF.

The chain couples TRBV18 to TRBJ1-3; D not certain. Trimming cost V 3 bases and J 0 bases, with 9 bases left between them. The CDR3 loop spans 15 amino acids. The germline V gene has CDR1 KGHSH and CDR2 LQKENI. DNA for the CDR3: TGTGCCAGCTCACCTTCAGACACCTCTGGAAACACCATATATTTT. Protein product: CASSPSDTSGNTIYF. Full variable domain (rest looked up from reference TRBV18 and TRBJ1-3): NAGVMQNPRHLVRRRGQEARLRCSPMKGHSHVYWYRQLPEEGLKFMVYLQKENIIDESGMPKERFSAEFPKEGPSILRIQQVVRGDSAAYFCASSPSDTSGNTIYFGEGSWLTVV.

The chain is built from TRBV7-2 and TRBJ2-1; perhaps TRBD1 as D (6 bases). The CDR3 contains 17 residues. Trimming removed 4 bases from V and 0 bases from J, with 16 bases in between. From germline, CDR1 is SGHTA and CDR2 FQGNSA. CDR3 sequence reads: CASSSTGYAGSYNEQFF. The CDR3 nucleotides are TGTGCCAGCAGCTCAACAGGGTACGCCGGCTCCTACAATGAGCAGTTCTTC.

This chain connects TRBV28 to TRBJ1-6; 8 nucleotides line up with TRBD1. This CDR3 comprises 14 residues. The V and J ends lost 6 bases and 8 bases, in that order; junction bases with no gene match: 6. The germline V gene has CDR1 MDHEN and CDR2 SYDVKM. CDR3 nucleotides: TGTGCCAGCAGGACAGGACAGGGAGATTCACCCCTCCACTTT. As protein: CASRTGQGDSPLHF.

The chain uses TRBV9 and TRBJ1-1, with 7 positions matching TRBD1. With 5 bases clipped from V and 4 bases from J, the junction kept 8 bases outside the gene matches. Germline CDR1 SGDLS, CDR2 YYNGEE. The CDR3 spans 14 residues. The CDR3 region has the DNA TGTGCCAGCAGAGGAGGGACAGCTGGCACTGAAGCTTTCTTT. Translated: CASRGGTAGTEAFF.

The J gene is TRBJ2-3, the V gene TRBV7-3, with a weak D call TRBD2 (5 bases). Germline-derived CDR1 and CDR2 are SGHTA and FQGTGA. Trimming removed 2 bases at V and 1 base at J, with 10 bases between. This CDR3 spans 15 amino acids. The CDR3: CASSLGNGGTDTQYF. The CDR3 region has the DNA TGTGCCAGCAGCTTAGGTAACGGGGGCACAGATACGCAGTATTTT.

The sample holds one count of this clone. This chain links TRBV7-2 with TRBJ2-3; D is ambiguous. The V gene's germline CDR1 is SGHTA and CDR2 FQGNSA. CDR3 size: 14 residues. The ends were cut back, 2 bases at V and 5 bases at J, with 11 bases in the middle. As DNA, the CDR3 is TGTGCCAGCAGCTTAAGTACAGTCGGAGATACGCAGTATTTT. This encodes CASSLSTVGDTQYF.

The chain uses TRBV5-1 and TRBJ1-1, with D unclear. Germline V lookup: CDR1 SGHRS, CDR2 YFSETQ. V was pared by 1 base and J by 4 bases, with 8 bases between. The CDR3 has 13 residues. The CDR3 DNA sequence: TGCGCCAGCAGCTTGCGGGGAGGCACTGAAGCTTTCTTT. Its protein is CASSLRGGTEAFF.

This chain links TRBV19 with TRBJ2-3; TRBD2 agrees at 12 bases. The germline gives CDR1 LNHDA, CDR2 SQIVND (reference sequence). The length of the CDR3 is 16 residues. V lost 5 bases to trimming and J lost 5 bases; unmatched junction nucleotides: 8. Written as DNA, the CDR3 is TGTGCCAGTAGTTTAAGGCTAGCGGGGGGGCAAGATACGCAGTATTTT. Its protein product is CASSLRLAGGQDTQYF.

This clone has just a few counts. This rearrangement joins TRBV7-9 to TRBJ2-1; no clear D gene. Looked up from germline, CDR1 is SEHNR and CDR2 is FQNEAQ (reference sequence). Trimming shortened V by 1 base and J by 9 bases, and 16 bases separated the two germline ends. The CDR3 spans 15 residues. The CDR3 is CASSLGLLGVGEQFF. In DNA, the CDR3 is TGTGCCAGCAGCTTAGGGTTGTTAGGTGTAGGTGAGCAGTTCTTC. Combining the CDR3 with reference TRBV7-9 and TRBJ2-1 gives the whole variable domain DTGVSQNPRHKITKRGQNVTFRCDPISEHNRLYWYRQTLGQGPEFLTYFQNEAQLEKSRLLSDRFSAERPKGSFSTLEIQRTEQGDSAMYLCASSLGLLGVGEQFFGPGTRLTVL.

A single count supports this clone. The chain carries TRBV20-1 and TRBJ2-7; D call uncertain. This CDR3 spans 11 amino acids. Deletions cut 1 base from V and 4 bases from J, with 5 bases between. CDR1 is DFQATT and CDR2 is SNEGSKA in the germline V gene (reference sequence). CDR3 in amino acids: CSARATYEQYF. The CDR3 bases are TGCAGTGCTAGAGCAACATACGAGCAGTACTTC.

This clone was counted once. The CDR3 DNA reads TGTGCCAGCAGTGACGTGCGTTTAGGGGGAGGGGAGACCCAGTACTTC. Protein: CASSDVRLGGGETQYF. The chain carries TRBV2 and TRBJ2-5, with a weak D call TRBD2 (7 bases). The germline CDR1 and CDR2 sequences are SNHLY and FYNNEI. This CDR3 has 16 amino acids. The ends were cut back, 3 bases at V and 5 bases at J, with 19 bases in the middle.

This rearrangement joins TRBV4-1 to TRBJ1-1; perhaps TRBD1 as D (5 bases). CDR1 and CDR2 (germline): MGHRA, YSYEKL. Deletions cut 0 bases from V and 2 bases from J, with 13 bases between. CDR3 length: 16 residues. The chain's CDR3 is CASSQDLRTTNTEAFF. For the CDR3, the DNA is TGCGCCAGCAGCCAAGATCTCAGGACAACTAACACTGAAGCTTTCTTT.

As regards this clone: Other DNA sequences of this sample code for an identical CDR3. The chain employs TRBV7-3 and TRBJ1-3; D call uncertain. The germline gives CDR1 SGHTA, CDR2 FQGTGA. The CDR3 totals 16 residues. Trimming took off 0 bases at V and 0 bases at J, with 9 bases between the two ends. CDR3 nucleotides: TGTGCCAGCAGCTTAACGGGCGGGAACTCTGGAAACACCATATATTTT. It encodes CASSLTGGNSGNTIYF.

V gene TRBV6-5 combines with J gene TRBJ1-6; TRBD1 aligns across 7 bases. Losses at the gene ends were 7 bases for V and 10 bases for J; bases not matched to a gene: 4. Germline CDR1 is MNHEY and CDR2 is SVGAGI. The length of the CDR3 is 12 residues. CDR3 sequence reads: CASNHRGSPLHF. The CDR3 bases are TGTGCCAGCAATCACAGGGGATCACCCCTCCACTTT.